The subject of this entry is one TCR beta chain. The CDR3 contains 19 residues. J gave up 6 bases and V 4 bases, and 21 bases lay outside the gene matches. CDR1 and CDR2 (germline): SGHTA, FQGTGA. Assay: immunoSEQ multiplex PCR; the TCRdb copy retains only in-frame clones and omits some. Altogether almost 550,000 clones are present, around three quarters being singletons, with the ten largest covering 0.013%. This specimen comes from a study of shared T cell receptors in the human thymus. These same data were also listed under a study on human thymus T cells. From that study: The people who donated were healthy Finnish babies having corrective surgery for congenital heart defects. Corrective cardiac operations yielded the resected thymus tissue. It looked as if thymic and blood repertoires used V and J genes in a biased way. Related research described strongly overlapping thymic repertoires in unrelated people.

This rearrangement joins TRBV7-3 to TRBJ2-1, with 7 bases identical to TRBD2. The sequence was obtained from a boy younger than two with a congenital heart defect. The sample taken for sequencing was thymocytes. The CDR3 is CASSSPFGASGGRPNEQFF. The CDR3 DNA reads TGTGCCAGCAGCTCGCCTTTTGGGGCTAGCGGAGGTAGGCCCAATGAGCAGTTCTTC.